Below are 5 T cell receptor beta chains sequenced from a single sample in a study of cytomegalovirus exposure and HLA in healthy donors. PCR employed 60 Vbeta and 13 Jbeta primers. Generated by immunoSEQ multiplex PCR, the TCRdb table keeps only in-frame clones and is missing some. The sample yields more than 120,000 clones, over 65% seen once. Input material: PBMCs. The receptors were gathered from a male donor in good health and CMV-seronegative.

The rearrangement joins TRBV7-2 to TRBJ2-2, with D maybe TRBD2 (6 bases). Trimming removed 1 base at V and 5 bases at J, with 14 bases between. The CDR3 runs 16 residues. Germline CDR1 reads SGHTA; CDR2 reads FQGNSA. The CDR3 DNA follows: TGTGCCAGCAGCTTAGGGCCGGCGGGATTAACCGGGGAGCTGTTTTTT. Its translation is CASSLGPAGLTGELFF.

This chain connects TRBV19 to TRBJ1-2; a possible D gene is TRBD1 (6 bases). Germline values: CDR1 LNHDA, CDR2 SQIVND (reference sequence). The V end was cut by 5 bases, the J end by 4 bases, with 20 bases between. This CDR3 region has 16 residues. The DNA for the CDR3 is TGTGCCAGTAGTCCTCAGAGTTCAGGGACAATCTATGGCTACACCTTC. It yields the protein CASSPQSSGTIYGYTF.

This sequence joins TRBV2 and TRBJ1-2; TRBD1 matches at 9 bases. V shed 3 bases and J 3 bases; nucleotides not matched to a gene: 20. This CDR3 region has 20 residues. The germline CDR1 and CDR2 sequences are SNHLY and FYNNEI. Here the CDR3 reads CASSDNLILGRTGEHYGYTF. The DNA of the CDR3 is TGTGCCAGCAGTGATAATCTCATCTTAGGGAGGACAGGGGAACACTATGGCTACACCTTC.

The chain employs TRBV5-1 and TRBJ2-7, with D possibly matching TRBD2 (5 bases). CDR3 length: 15 amino acids. The germline V gene encodes CDR1 SGHRS and CDR2 YFSETQ. Trimming shortened V by 4 bases and J by 0 bases, and 14 bases separated the two germline ends. CDR3 sequence: CASSPRLQSSYEQYF. CDR3 DNA sequence: TGCGCCAGCAGCCCCAGACTACAATCCTCCTACGAGCAGTACTTC.

Here the CDR3 reads CASSLELAGVLDTQYF. The CDR3 DNA is TGTGCCAGCAGCTTAGAGCTAGCGGGAGTTTTGGATACGCAGTATTTT. The rearrangement uses TRBV7-4 and TRBJ2-3, with TRBD2 matching 10 bases. The CDR3 runs 16 residues. V was pared by 1 base and J by 6 bases, with 7 bases of the junction left unmatched. From germline, CDR1 is SGHVT and CDR2 SQSDAQ.